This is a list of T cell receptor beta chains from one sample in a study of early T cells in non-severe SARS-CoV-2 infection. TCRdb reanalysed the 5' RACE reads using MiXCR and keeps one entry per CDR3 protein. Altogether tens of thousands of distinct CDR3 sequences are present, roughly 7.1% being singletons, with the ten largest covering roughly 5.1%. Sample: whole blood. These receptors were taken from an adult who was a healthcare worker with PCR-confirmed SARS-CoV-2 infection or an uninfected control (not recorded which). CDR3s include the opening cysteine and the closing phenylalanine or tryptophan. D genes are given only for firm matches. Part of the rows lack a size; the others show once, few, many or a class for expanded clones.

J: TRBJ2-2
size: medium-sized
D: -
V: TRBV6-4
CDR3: CASSPVNTGELFF
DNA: TGTGCCAGCAGTCCGGTTAACACCGGGGAGCTGTTTTTT

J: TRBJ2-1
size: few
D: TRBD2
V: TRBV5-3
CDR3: CARSLGLAGEEQFF
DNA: TGTGCCAGAAGCTTGGGACTAGCGGGGGAGGAGCAGTTCTTC

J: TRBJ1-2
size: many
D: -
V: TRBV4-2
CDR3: CASSLLQGADGYTF
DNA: TGTGCCAGCAGCCTTCTCCAAGGGGCGGATGGCTACACCTTC

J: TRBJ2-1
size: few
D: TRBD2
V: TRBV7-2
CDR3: CASSPGLALSSYNEQFF
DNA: TGTGCCAGCAGCCCGGGACTAGCACTTAGCTCCTACAATGAGCAGTTCTTC

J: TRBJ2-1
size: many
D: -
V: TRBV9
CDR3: CASSVGKANEQFF
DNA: TGTGCCAGCAGCGTAGGTAAGGCCAATGAGCAGTTCTTC

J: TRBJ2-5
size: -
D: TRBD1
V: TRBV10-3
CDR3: CAISPGQAQETQYF
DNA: TGTGCCATCAGCCCGGGACAGGCCCAAGAGACCCAGTACTTC

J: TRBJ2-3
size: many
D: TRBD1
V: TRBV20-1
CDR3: CSAVIGTGASSTDTQYF
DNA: TGCAGTGCGGTAATTGGGACAGGGGCTTCTAGCACAGATACGCAGTATTTT

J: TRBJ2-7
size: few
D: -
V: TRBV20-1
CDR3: CSARGGPREQYF
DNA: TGCAGTGCGAGGGGGGGGCCGAGGGAGCAGTACTTC

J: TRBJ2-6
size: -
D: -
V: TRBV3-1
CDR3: CASRLFSGANVLTF
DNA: TGTGCCAGCAGGTTATTCTCTGGGGCCAACGTCCTGACTTTC

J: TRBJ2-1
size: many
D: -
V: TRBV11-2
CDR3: CASSLEGVISYNEQFF
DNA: TGTGCCAGCAGCCTCGAAGGGGTTATCTCCTACAATGAGCAGTTCTTC

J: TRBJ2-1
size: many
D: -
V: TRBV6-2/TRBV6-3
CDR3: CASSYQGGQSNEQFF
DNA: TGTGCCAGCAGTTATCAGGGGGGGCAAAGCAATGAGCAGTTCTTC

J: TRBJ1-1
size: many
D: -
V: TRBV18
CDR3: CASSLGGWTEAFF
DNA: TGTGCCAGCTCCCTCGGGGGATGGACTGAAGCTTTCTTT

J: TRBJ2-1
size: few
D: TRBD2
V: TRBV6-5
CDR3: CASSYGPVGLAVYNEQFF
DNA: TGTGCCAGCAGTTACGGTCCGGTGGGACTAGCGGTTTACAATGAGCAGTTCTTC

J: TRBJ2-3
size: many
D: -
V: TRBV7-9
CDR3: CASSSSGTSDTQYF
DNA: TGTGCCAGCAGCTCGTCCGGGACTTCAGATACGCAGTATTTT

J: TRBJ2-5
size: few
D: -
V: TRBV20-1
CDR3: CSAHRETQYF
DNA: TGCAGTGCTCACCGTGAGACCCAGTACTTC

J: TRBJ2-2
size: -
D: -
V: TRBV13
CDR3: CASSTGRELFF
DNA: TGTGCCAGCAGCACCGGACGGGAGCTGTTTTTT

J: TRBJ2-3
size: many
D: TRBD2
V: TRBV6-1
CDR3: CASIRLAGVADTQYF
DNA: TGTGCCAGCATCCGACTAGCGGGGGTGGCAGATACGCAGTATTTT

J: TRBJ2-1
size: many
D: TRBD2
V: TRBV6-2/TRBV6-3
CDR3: CASTVAGPYNEQFF
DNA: TGTGCCAGCACCGTAGCGGGCCCCTACAATGAGCAGTTCTTC

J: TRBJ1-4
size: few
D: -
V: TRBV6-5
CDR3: CASGSGQLVAEILFF
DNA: TGTGCCAGCGGCTCCGGACAGCTGGTCGCTGAAATCCTGTTTTTT

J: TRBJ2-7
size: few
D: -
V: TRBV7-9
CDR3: CASSSTGNYEQYF
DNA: TGTGCCAGCAGCTCGACCGGGAACTACGAGCAGTACTTC